The clone carrying this T cell receptor beta chain has just a few counts. Its target is unknown. The CDR3 length is 14 residues. Losses at the gene ends were 6 bases for V and 2 bases for J; bases not matched to a gene: 6. Germline V gene data show CDR1 as DFQATT and CDR2 as SNEGSKA (reference sequence). The data derive from a study of T cells after yellow fever vaccination. UMIs and a universal primer site were added when TCR cDNA was made by 5'RACE template switching. TCRdb redid the calling of the 5' RACE reads with MiXCR, one entry per CDR3 protein. The table includes approximately 550,000 distinct CDR3 sequences, approximately 12% detected once. Findings and limits, study-wide: Contaminants from the bulk population, in the form of abundant clonotypes, could be found in FACS-sorted repertoires.

This chain connects TRBV20-1 to TRBJ2-5; 10 positions match TRBD1. The sample consisted of PBMCs, taken on the day of the yellow fever booster vaccination. The sequence came from a man aged 25 to 40 who received the YFV17D yellow fever vaccine. DNA for the CDR3: TGCAGTGCAGTGGGACAGGGGAGGCAAGAGACCCAGTACTTC. This encodes CSAVGQGRQETQYF.